The following is a TCR beta chain sequence with its context. Production of TCR beta cDNA used roughly 0.55 ug total RNA together with a constant-region primer. For TCR beta, libraries were produced by three nested multiplex PCR rounds using slightly modified ARM-PCR. TRBV1-TRBV30 forward and Cbeta reverse primers drove the first two roughly 11-cycle rounds. TCRdb called the multiplex PCR reads again in MiXCR, with one record for every CDR3 protein. The table lists approximately 330,000 distinct CDR3 sequences, approximately 64% of them singletons. This sample is drawn from a study of tumor-infiltrating lymphocytes in primary liver carcinoma. V lost 10 bases to trimming and J lost 2 bases; unmatched junction nucleotides: 8. CDR1 SGHAT and CDR2 FQNNGV come from the germline V gene. This CDR3 region has 15 residues. Extraction also yielded germline DNA, while blood RNA was obtained from unsorted whole blood.

The receptor was derived from a man in his forties with primary liver carcinoma and hepatitis B virus infection. This sequence joins TRBV11-2 and TRBJ2-5; TRBD2 matches 12 bases. The sequenced sample was peripheral blood. The CDR3: CANSTLAGGQETQYF. The CDR3 DNA sequence: TGTGCCAACAGTACACTAGCGGGAGGACAAGAGACCCAGTACTTC.